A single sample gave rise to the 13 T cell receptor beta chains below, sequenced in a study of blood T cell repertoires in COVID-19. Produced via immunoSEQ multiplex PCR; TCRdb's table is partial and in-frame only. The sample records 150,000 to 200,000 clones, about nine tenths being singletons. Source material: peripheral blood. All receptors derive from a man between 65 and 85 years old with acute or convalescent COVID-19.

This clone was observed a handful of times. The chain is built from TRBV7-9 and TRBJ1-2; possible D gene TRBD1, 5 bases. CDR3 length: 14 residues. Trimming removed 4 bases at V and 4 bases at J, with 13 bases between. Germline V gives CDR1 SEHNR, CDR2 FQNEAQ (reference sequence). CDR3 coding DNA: TGTGCCAGCAGCTCCCAGGACACCCCCTATGGCTACACCTTC. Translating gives CASSSQDTPYGYTF.

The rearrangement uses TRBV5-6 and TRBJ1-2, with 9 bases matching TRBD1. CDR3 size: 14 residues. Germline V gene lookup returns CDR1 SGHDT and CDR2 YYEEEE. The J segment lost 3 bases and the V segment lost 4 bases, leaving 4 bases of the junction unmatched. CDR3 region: CASSRDREDYGYTF. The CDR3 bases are TGTGCCAGCAGCAGGGACAGGGAGGACTATGGCTACACCTTC.

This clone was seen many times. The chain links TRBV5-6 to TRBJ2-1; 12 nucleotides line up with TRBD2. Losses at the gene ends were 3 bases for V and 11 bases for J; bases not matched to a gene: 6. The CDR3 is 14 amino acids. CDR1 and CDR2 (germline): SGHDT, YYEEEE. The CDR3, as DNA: TGTGCCAGCAGCTCTAGTCTAGCGGGAGGGCAGCAGTTCTTC. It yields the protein CASSSSLAGGQQFF.

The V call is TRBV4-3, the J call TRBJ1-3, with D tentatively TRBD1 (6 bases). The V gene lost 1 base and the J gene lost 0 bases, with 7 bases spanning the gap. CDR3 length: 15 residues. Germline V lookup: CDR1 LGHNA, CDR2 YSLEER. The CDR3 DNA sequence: TGCGCCAGCAGCCAAGGGGGGCTCTCTGGAAACACCATATATTTT. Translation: CASSQGGLSGNTIYF.

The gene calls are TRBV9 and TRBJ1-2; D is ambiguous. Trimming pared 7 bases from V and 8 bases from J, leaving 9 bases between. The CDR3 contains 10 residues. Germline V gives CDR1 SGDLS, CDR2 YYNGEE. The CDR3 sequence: CASQRGGYTF. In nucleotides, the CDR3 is TGTGCCAGCCAAAGAGGAGGCTACACCTTC.

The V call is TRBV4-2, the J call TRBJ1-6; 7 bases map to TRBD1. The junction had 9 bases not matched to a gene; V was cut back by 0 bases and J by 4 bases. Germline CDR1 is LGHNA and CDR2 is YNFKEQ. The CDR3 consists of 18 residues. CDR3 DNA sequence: TGTGCCAGCAGCCAAGATCTACGGTCGGGACAGTATAATTCACCCCTCCACTTT. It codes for CASSQDLRSGQYNSPLHF.

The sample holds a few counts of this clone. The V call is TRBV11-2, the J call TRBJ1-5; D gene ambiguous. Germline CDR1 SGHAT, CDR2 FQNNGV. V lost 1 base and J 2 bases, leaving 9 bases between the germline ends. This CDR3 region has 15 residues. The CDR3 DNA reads TGTGCCAGCAGCTTAGGTCTGGAGGGCAATCAGCCCCAGCATTTT. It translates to CASSLGLEGNQPQHF.

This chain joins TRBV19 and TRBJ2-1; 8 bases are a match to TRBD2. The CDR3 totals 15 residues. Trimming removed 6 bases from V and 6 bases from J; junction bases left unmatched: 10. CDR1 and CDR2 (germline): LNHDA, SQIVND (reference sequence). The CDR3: CASRPTGTSFNEQFF. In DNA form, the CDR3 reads TGTGCCAGTAGACCTACCGGGACTAGTTTCAATGAGCAGTTCTTC.

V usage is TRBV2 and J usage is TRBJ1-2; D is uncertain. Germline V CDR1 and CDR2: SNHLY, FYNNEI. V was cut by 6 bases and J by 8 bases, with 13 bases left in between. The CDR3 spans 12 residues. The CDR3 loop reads CASSPPGVGYTF. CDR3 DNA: TGTGCCAGCAGCCCTCCCGGGGTAGGCTACACCTTC.

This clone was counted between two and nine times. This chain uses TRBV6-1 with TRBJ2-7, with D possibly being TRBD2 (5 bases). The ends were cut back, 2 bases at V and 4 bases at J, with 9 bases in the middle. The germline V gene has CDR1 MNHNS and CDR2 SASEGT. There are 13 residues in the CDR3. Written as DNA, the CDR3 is TGTGCCAGCAGTGAAAGGGAGTCGTACGAGCAGTACTTC. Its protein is CASSERESYEQYF.

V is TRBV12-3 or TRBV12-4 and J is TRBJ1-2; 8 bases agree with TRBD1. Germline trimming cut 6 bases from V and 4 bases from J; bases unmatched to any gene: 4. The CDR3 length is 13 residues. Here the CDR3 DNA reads TGTGCCAGCAGCCCGACAGGGGCCTATGGCTACACCTTC. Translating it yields CASSPTGAYGYTF.

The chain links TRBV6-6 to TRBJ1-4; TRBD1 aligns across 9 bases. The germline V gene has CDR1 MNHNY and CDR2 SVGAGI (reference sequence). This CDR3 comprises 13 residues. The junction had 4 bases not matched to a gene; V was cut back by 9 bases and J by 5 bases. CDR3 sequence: CASKDRGNEKLFF. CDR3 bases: TGTGCCAGTAAGGACAGGGGAAATGAAAAACTGTTTTTT.

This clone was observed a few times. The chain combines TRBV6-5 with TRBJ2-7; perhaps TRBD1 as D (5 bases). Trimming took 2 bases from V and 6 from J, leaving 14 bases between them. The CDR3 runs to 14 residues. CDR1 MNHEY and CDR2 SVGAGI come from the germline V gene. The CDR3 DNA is TGTGCCAGCAGTTACGGGCAGGGATCGGGCGAGCAGTACTTC. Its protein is CASSYGQGSGEQYF.